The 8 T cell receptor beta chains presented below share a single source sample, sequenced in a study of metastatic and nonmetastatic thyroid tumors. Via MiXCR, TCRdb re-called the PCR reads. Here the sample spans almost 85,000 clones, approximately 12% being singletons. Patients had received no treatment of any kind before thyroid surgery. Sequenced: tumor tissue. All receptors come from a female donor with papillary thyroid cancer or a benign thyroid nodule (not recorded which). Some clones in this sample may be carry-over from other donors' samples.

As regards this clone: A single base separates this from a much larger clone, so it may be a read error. CDR3: CATSTGQRQGRLTDTQYF. CDR3 sequence (DNA): TGTGCCACCAGCACGGGCCAGAGACAGGGACGATTGACAGATACGCAGTATTTT. The chain couples TRBV15 to TRBJ2-3, with 7 bases aligning to TRBD1. The junction had 16 bases not matched to a gene; V was cut back by 4 bases and J by 3 bases. Germline V CDR1 and CDR2: LNHNV, YYDKDF (reference sequence). The CDR3 length is 18 residues.

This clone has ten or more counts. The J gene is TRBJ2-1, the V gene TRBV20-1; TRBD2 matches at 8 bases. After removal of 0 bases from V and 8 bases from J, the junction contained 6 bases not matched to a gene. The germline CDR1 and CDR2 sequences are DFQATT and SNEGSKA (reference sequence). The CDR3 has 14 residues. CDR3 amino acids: CSARETGGPHEQFF. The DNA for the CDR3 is TGCAGTGCTAGAGAAACGGGAGGGCCGCATGAGCAGTTCTTC.

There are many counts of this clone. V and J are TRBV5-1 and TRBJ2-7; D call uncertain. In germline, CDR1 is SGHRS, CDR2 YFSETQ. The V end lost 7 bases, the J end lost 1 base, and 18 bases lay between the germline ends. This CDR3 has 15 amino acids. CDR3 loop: CASRSRGAPSYEQYF. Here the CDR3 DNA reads TGCGCCAGCCGCTCCCGTGGAGCGCCGTCCTACGAGCAGTACTTC.

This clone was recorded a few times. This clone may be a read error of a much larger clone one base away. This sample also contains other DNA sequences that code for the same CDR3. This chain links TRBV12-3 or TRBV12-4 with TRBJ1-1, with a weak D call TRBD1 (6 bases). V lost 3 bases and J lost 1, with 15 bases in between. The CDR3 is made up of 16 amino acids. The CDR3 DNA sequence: TGTGCCAGCAGTTTCTCCAGGGGCGAATCGAACACTGAAGCTTTCTTT. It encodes CASSFSRGESNTEAFF.

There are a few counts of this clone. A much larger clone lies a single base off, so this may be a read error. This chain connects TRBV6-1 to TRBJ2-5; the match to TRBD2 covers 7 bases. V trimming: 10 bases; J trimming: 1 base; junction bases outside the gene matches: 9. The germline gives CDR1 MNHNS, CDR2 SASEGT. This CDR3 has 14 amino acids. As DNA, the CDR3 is TGTGCCATCCCGGCGGGAGCCAGCCAAGAGACCCAGTACTTC. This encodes CAIPAGASQETQYF.

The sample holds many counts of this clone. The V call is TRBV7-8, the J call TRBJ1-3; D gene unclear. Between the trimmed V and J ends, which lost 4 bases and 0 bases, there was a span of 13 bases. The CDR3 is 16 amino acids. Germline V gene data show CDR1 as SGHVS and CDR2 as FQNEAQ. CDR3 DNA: TGTGCCAGCAGCTCCCCGGCAGGTCTCTCTGGAAACACCATATATTTT. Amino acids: CASSSPAGLSGNTIYF.

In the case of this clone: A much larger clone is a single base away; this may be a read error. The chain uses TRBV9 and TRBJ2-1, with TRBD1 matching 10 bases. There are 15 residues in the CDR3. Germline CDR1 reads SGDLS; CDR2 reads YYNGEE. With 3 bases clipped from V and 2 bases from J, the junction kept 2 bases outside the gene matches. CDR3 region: CASSETGGPYNEQFF. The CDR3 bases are TGTGCCAGCAGCGAGACAGGGGGCCCCTACAATGAGCAGTTCTTC.

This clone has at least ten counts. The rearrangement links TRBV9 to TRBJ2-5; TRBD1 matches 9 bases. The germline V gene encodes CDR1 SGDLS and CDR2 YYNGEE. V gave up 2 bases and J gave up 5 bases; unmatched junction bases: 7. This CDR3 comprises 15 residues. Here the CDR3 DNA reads TGTGCCAGCAGCGTTGGGACAGGGCGGTCGGAGACCCAGTACTTC. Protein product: CASSVGTGRSETQYF.